The clone carrying this TCR beta chain was found a few times. Germline V CDR1 and CDR2: SNHLY, FYNNEI. The CDR3 consists of 13 residues. V lost 7 bases, J lost 1 base, and 10 bases lay in between. Measured with immunoSEQ multiplex PCR; TCRdb has only the in-frame clones, and not every one. The sample consists of 450,000 to 500,000 clones, around four fifths of them appearing once. The sample is drawn from a study of shared clonotypes between healthy human individuals. V usage is TRBV2 and J usage is TRBJ1-1; D possibly corresponds to TRBD1 (5 bases). This receptor was taken from a woman aged 40 to 50 in good health. Some clones in this sample may be carry-over from other donors' samples. The specimen sequenced was PBMCs. For the CDR3, the DNA is TGTGCCAGCACAGGGCGGCCGAACACTGAAGCTTTCTTT. Translation: CASTGRPNTEAFF.